This entry is about one T cell receptor (beta chain). Its antigen is unknown. Per-base qualities were not stored, and no clone one base away is much larger. This sample was taken from a study of blood T cell repertoires in COVID-19 (dated by TCRdb to the early 2020s). A note on the overall study: The collaborator samples originated in the United States, Italy and Spain and spanned the acute and convalescent phases of COVID-19. The material from the prospective study consisted of cDNA or gDNA derived from T cells, B-cell-depleted T cells, or PBMCs. Subjects who had been exposed to COVID-19, were actively infected with it, or had recovered from it provided the deeply sampled blood TCRbeta repertoires that made up the dataset. The repertoires were released in a freely available public database meant as a resource for research on the immune response to SARS-CoV-2. Samples were obtained from the ongoing ImmuneRACE study (first 160 participants) and from some 1,200 subjects provided by 6 global collaborators. The sample metadata nearly always contained a de-identified subject ID, COVID-19 status, age in years and sex. Where available, HLA class I and class II types were taken from metadata supplied by the sample provider and were not determined by assay-based typing. What the work shows at the level of the full study, not this receptor alone: Clinical and demographic metadata were provided uncurated, with the amount varying by source and participant.

TCRbeta CDR3 regions were amplified from genomic DNA by means of the immunoSEQ Assay, a bias-controlled multiplex PCR. Regarding the original processing steps: The number of nucleated cells in each sample was estimated from the amplification of reference gene primers within the assay. To quantify the absolute abundance of each unique TCRbeta CDR3 rearrangement, sequence reads were collapsed and filtered. Productive Simpson clonality was computed per sample as the square root of Simpson's diversity index over productive rearrangements. TCRdb carries this immuneACCESS record with in-frame sequences only. Its versions omit some clonotypes, under half of them owing to an unresolved V gene in the studies checked, with the rest unexplained. The V and J calls and clone size come from that table; D and trimming were worked out from the DNA. This sample is represented by approximately 93,000 clones; approximately 89% of them were singletons. Roughly 0.43% of the sample lies in the top ten.

The germline V gene sets CDR1 to KGHSH and CDR2 to LQKENI. The CDR3 has 12 amino acids, counting the end cysteine and phenylalanine. Only the CDR3 part of the read is kept: 36 bases, read in frame from the first base. V is pared back by 2 bases and J by 8 bases, with 9 bases lying between the germline termini. Each collaborating institution followed its own protocols to collect whole blood in K2EDTA tubes. For TCRbeta analysis, collaborators shipped samples in one of three forms: frozen whole blood, isolated PBMCs, or DNA extracted from either of those sample types. The rearranged chain carries TRBV18 and TRBJ1-2; TRBD1 is possibly the D segment (5 matching bases). The material sequenced was peripheral blood. This clonotype was obtained from a man aged 55-75 years with acute or convalescent COVID-19. The sequenced DNA is TGTGCCAGCTCACCAGAGTGGGGCGGCTACACCTTC. It translates to CASSPEWGGYTF.